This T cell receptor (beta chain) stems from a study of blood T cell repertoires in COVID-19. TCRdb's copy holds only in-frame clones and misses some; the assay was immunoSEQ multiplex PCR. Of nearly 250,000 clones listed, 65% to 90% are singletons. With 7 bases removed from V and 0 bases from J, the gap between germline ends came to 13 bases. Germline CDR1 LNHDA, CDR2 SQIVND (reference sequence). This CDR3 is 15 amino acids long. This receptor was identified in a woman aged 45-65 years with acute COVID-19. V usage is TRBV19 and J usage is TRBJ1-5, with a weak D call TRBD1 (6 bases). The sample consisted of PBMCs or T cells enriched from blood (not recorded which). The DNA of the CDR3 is TGTGCCAGTAACGTGGACAGTGATAGCAATCAGCCCCAGCATTTT. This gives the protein CASNVDSDSNQPQHF.